This T cell receptor (beta chain) originates from a study of immune characterization of retroperitoneal liposarcoma. Germline values: CDR1 MNHNS, CDR2 SASEGT. V gave up 5 bases and J gave up 2 bases, with 13 bases separating them. The CDR3 runs 15 residues. TCRdb reanalysed the PCR reads using MiXCR and keeps one entry per CDR3 protein. The sample has about 10,000 distinct CDR3 sequences, roughly 28% seen once. This TCR derives from a male donor with retroperitoneal liposarcoma. The gene calls are TRBV6-1 and TRBJ1-3; D is unresolved. Sequenced: blood. The chain's CDR3 is CASSPSGRTGNTIYF. The DNA of the CDR3 is TGTGCCAGCAGTCCCTCCGGTAGGACTGGAAACACCATATATTTT.